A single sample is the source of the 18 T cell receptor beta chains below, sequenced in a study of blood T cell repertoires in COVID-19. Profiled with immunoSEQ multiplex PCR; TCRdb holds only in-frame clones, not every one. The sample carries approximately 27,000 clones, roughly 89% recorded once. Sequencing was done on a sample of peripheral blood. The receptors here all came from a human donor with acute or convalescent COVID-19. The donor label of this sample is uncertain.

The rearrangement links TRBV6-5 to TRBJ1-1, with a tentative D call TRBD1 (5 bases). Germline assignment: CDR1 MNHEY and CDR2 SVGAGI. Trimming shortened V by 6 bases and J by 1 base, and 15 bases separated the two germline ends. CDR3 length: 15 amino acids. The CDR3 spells CASRPPRGRNTEAFF. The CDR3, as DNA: TGTGCCAGCAGGCCGCCGCGGGGCAGGAACACTGAAGCTTTCTTT.

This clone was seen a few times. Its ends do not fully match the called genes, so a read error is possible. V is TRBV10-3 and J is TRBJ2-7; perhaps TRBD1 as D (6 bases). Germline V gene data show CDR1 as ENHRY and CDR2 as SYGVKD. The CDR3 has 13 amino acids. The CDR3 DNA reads TGTGCCACCAGTACAGGACAGAACTACGAGCAGTACTTC. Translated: CATSTGQNYEQYF.

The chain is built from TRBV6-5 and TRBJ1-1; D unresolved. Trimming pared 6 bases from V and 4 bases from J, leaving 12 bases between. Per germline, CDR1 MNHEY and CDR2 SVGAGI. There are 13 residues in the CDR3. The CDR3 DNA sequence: TGTGCCAGCAGCAACAGTGGATCCACTGAAGCTTTCTTT. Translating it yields CASSNSGSTEAFF.

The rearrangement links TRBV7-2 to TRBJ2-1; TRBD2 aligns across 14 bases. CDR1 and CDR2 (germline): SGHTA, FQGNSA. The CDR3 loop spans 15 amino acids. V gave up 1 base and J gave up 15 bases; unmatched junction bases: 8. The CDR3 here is CASSLEGLAGVAPFF. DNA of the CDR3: TGTGCCAGCAGCTTAGAGGGACTAGCGGGGGTCGCTCCGTTCTTC. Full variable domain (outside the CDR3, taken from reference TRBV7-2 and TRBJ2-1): GAGVSQSPSNKVTEKGKDVELRCDPISGHTALYWYRQSLGQGLEFLIYFQGNSAPDKSGLPSDRFSAERTGGSVSTLTIQRTQQEDSAVYLCASSLEGLAGVAPFFGPGTRLTVL.

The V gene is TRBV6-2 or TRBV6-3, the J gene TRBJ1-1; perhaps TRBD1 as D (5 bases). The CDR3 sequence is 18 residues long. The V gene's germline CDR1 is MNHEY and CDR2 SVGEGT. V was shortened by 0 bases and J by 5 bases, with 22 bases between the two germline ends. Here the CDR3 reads CASSYSGRGSTGGTEAFF. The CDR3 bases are TGTGCCAGCAGTTACTCCGGGCGGGGTTCTACCGGGGGAACTGAAGCTTTCTTT.

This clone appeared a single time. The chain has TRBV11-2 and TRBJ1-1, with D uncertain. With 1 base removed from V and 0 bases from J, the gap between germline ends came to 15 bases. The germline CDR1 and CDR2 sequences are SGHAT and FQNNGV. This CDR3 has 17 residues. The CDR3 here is CASSLAPGWSMNTEAFF. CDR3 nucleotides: TGTGCCAGCAGCTTAGCTCCGGGTTGGAGTATGAACACTGAAGCTTTCTTT.

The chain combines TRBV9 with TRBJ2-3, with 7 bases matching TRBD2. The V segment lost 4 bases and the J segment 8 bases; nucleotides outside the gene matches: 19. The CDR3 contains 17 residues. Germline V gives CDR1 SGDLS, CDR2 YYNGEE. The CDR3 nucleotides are TGTGCCAGCAGCTTAGACGCGGGGGAGAGCCAGCAGGGTACGCAGTATTTT. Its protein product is CASSLDAGESQQGTQYF.

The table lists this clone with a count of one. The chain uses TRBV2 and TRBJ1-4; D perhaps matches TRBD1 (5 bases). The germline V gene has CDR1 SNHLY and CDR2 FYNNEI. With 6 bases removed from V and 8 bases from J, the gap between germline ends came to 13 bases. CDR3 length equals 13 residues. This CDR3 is CASRGQGVEKLFF. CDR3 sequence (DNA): TGTGCCAGCAGGGGGCAGGGCGTCGAAAAACTGTTTTTT. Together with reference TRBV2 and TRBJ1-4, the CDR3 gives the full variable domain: EPEVTQTPSHQVTQMGQEVILRCVPISNHLYFYWYRQILGQKVEFLVSFYNNEISEKSEIFDDQFSVERPDGSNFTLKIRSTKLEDSAMYFCASRGQGVEKLFFGSGTQLSVL.

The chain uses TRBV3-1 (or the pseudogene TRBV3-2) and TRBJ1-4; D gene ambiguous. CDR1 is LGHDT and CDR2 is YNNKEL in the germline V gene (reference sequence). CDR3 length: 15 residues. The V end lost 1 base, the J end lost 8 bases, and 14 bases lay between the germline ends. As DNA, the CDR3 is TGTGCCAGCAGCCAAGCAGGAACGAGCGGAGAAAAACTGTTTTTT. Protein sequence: CASSQAGTSGEKLFF.

The CDR3 region is CATSTTDLYQPQHF. In DNA, the CDR3 is TGTGCCACCAGTACGACGGACTTATATCAGCCCCAGCATTTT. The chain carries TRBV15 and TRBJ1-5; D remains unclear. V lost 6 bases and J lost 5, with 14 bases in between. Per germline, CDR1 LNHNV and CDR2 YYDKDF (reference sequence). This CDR3 is 14 amino acids long.

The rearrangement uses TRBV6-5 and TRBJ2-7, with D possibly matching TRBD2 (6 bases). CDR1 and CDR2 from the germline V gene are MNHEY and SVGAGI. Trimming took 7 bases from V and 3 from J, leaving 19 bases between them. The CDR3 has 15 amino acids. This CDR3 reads CASTFTSHGLYEQYF. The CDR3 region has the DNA TGTGCCAGCACCTTCACTAGCCATGGCCTCTACGAGCAGTACTTC.

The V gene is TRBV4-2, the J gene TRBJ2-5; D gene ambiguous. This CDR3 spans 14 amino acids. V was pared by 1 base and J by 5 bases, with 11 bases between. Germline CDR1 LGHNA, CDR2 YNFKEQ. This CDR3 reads CASSQGGVWETQYF. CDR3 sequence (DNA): TGTGCCAGCAGCCAAGGTGGAGTATGGGAGACCCAGTACTTC.

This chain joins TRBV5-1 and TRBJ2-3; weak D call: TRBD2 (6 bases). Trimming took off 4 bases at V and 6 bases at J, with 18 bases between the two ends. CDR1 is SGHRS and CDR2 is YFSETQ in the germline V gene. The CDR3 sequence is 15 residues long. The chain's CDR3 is CASSPTLAPADTQYF. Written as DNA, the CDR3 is TGCGCCAGCAGCCCGACCCTAGCGCCTGCCGATACGCAGTATTTT.

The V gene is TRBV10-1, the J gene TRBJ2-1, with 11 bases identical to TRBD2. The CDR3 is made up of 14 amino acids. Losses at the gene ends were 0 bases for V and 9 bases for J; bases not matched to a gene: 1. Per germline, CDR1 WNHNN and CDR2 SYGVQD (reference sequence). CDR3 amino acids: CASSESSGGGEQFF. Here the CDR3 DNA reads TGCGCCAGCAGTGAGTCTAGCGGGGGGGGTGAGCAGTTCTTC.

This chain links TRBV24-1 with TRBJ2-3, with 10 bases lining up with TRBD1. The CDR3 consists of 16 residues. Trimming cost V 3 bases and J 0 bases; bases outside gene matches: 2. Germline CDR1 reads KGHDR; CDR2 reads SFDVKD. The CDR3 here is CATSDPGQGSTDTQYF. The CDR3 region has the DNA TGTGCCACCAGTGATCCGGGACAGGGGAGCACAGATACGCAGTATTTT.

The CDR3 loop reads CASSSRGRTEAFF. DNA for the CDR3: TGCGCCAGCAGTTCAAGGGGGCGAACTGAAGCTTTCTTT. J is TRBJ1-1 and V is TRBV10-1; TRBD1 aligns across 7 bases. Unmatched junction bases numbered 5, after V lost 5 bases and J lost 5 bases. Germline CDR1 is WNHNN and CDR2 is SYGVQD (reference sequence). The CDR3 has 13 residues.

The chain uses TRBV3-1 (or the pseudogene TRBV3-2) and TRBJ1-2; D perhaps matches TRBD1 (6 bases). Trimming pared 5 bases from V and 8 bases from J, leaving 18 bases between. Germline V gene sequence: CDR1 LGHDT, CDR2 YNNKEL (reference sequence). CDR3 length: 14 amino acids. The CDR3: CASSGARTGRGYTF. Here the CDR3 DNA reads TGTGCCAGCAGCGGCGCCCGCACAGGGCGCGGCTACACCTTC.

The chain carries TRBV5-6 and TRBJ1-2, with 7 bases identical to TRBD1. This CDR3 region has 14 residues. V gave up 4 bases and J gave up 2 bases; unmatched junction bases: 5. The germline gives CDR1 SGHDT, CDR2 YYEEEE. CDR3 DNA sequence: TGTGCCAGCAGCACCGGGACAGTAAACTATGGCTACACCTTC. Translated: CASSTGTVNYGYTF. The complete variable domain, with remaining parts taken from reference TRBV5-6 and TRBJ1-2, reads DAGVTQSPTHLIKTRGQQVTLRCSPKSGHDTVSWYQQALGQGPQFIFQYYEEEERQRGNFPDRFSGHQFPNYSSELNVNALLLGDSALYLCASSTGTVNYGYTFGSGTRLTVV.